This T cell receptor (beta chain) was sequenced for a study of blood T cell repertoires in COVID-19. Trimming removed 2 bases from V and 9 bases from J; junction bases left unmatched: 8. This CDR3 comprises 15 residues. Germline V gives CDR1 MNHEY, CDR2 SVGAGI. Using immunoSEQ multiplex PCR, the repertoire was profiled, and TCRdb retains in-frame clones only, with some absent. The table records 450,000 or so clones, 80% to 90% of them present only once. The sequence came from a man younger than 35 with COVID-19, enrolled during active disease. V gene TRBV6-5 combines with J gene TRBJ2-1, with 9 bases identical to TRBD2. The material sequenced was peripheral blood. The CDR3 DNA follows: TGTGCCAGCAGTTACGGGTTAGCGGGAGCTTCTGAGCAGTTCTTC. It specifies CASSYGLAGASEQFF.